The 3 T cell receptor beta chains listed next were all sequenced from one sample in a study of CD8+CD57+ T cells in acquired aplastic anemia. Genomic DNA was employed as the template in profiling TCR beta VDJ and CDR3. TCRdb redid the calling of the reads with MiXCR, one entry per CDR3 protein. The repertoire consists of hundreds of thousands of distinct CDR3 sequences, with around 72% occurring once and the leading ten covering approximately 4%. The source material was sorted CD4+, CD8+, or CD8+CD57+ T cells (not recorded which) from PBMCs. These TCRs come from a human donor in good health, serving as a control.

This chain links TRBV7-2 with TRBJ1-2; D not certain. The CDR3 contains 13 residues. The V and J ends lost 0 bases and 8 bases respectively, with 10 bases between them. Germline-derived CDR1 and CDR2 are SGHTA and FQGNSA. CDR3 DNA: TGTGCCAGCAGCTTAGCGTCCGAGAGGGGCTACACCTTC. This sequence encodes CASSLASERGYTF.

The chain recombines TRBV25-1 with TRBJ2-7, with TRBD1 matching over 10 bases. The V segment lost 6 bases and the J segment 1 base; nucleotides outside the gene matches: 6. The CDR3 covers 15 residues. Per the germline V gene, CDR1 is MGHDK and CDR2 is SYGVNS. The CDR3 region has the DNA TGTGCCAGCAGGGATCCGGGACAGGGGTCCTACGAGCAGTACTTC. Translating gives CASRDPGQGSYEQYF.

In its sample, this clonotype was seen once. One end of the junction fails to match germline, which may point to a read error. The V call is TRBV6-2 or TRBV6-3, the J call TRBJ1-6, with 7 bases that match TRBD1. Germline CDR1 and CDR2: MNHEY and SVGEGT. The CDR3 is 18 residues long. The CDR3 DNA sequence: TGTGCCAGGAGTTGCTCGGGACAGTCCAACTCCTATAATTCACCCCTCCACTTT. Encoded protein: CARSCSGQSNSYNSPLHF.